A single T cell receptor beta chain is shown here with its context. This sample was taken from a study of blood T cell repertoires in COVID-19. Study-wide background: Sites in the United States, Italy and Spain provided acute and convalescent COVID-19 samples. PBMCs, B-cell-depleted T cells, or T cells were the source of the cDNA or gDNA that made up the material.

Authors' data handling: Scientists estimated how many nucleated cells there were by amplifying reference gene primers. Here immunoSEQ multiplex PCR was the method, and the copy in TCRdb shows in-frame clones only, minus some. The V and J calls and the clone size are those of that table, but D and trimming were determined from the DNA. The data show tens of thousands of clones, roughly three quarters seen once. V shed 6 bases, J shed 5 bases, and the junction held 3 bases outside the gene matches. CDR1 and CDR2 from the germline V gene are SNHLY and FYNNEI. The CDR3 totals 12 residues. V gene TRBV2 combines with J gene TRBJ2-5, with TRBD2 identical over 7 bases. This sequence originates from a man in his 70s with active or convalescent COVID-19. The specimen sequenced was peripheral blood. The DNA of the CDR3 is TGTGCCAGCAGAGGGGAGGGCGAGACCCAGTACTTC. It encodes CASRGEGETQYF.